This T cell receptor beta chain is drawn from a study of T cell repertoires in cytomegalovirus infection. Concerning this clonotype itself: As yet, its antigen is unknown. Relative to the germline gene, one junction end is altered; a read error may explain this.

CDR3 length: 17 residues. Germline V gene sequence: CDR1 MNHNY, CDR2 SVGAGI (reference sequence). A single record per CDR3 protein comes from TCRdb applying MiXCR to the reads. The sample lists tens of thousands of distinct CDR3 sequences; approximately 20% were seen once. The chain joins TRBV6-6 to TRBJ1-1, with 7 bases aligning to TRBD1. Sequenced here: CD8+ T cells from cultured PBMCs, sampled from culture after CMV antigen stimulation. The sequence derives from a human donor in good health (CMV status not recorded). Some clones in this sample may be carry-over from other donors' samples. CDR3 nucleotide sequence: TGTGCCAGCAGTTACGTTCCCGCGGACAGGTCGAACACTGAAACTTTCTTT. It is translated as CASSYVPADRSNTETFF.